The subject of this entry is one T cell receptor beta chain. What it binds is unknown. This record comes from a study of graft-versus-host responses after intestinal transplantation. Study information: Transplantation in recipients was multivisceral, liver-intestinal, or isolated intestinal. Anti-thymocyte globulin was used for induction in all recipients, who then took tacrolimus and steroids for 2 to 4 years. Study-level findings and limits: Peak GvH clone levels in circulation were associated with early post-transplant HvG declines. Ileal or blood samples showed some GvH clones first, and such clones were also found in recipient marrow.

Clones were sequenced by immunoSEQ multiplex PCR, and TCRdb holds only the in-frame ones, with some missing. The data hold roughly 120,000 clones, with around nine tenths observed a single time. The CDR3 is made up of 16 amino acids. V was clipped by 4 bases and J by 0 bases; unmatched bases: 4. Per the germline V gene, CDR1 is SGHRS and CDR2 is YFSETQ. Material: unstimulated CD4+ T cells sorted from spleen or lymph node cells, obtained before intestinal transplant. The origin of this receptor is a human donor who received an intestinal transplant. V and J are TRBV5-1 and TRBJ2-6; 7 bases map to TRBD1. CDR3 loop: CASSHTGVSGANVLTF. The CDR3 coding sequence is TGCGCCAGCAGCCATACAGGGGTCTCTGGGGCCAACGTCCTGACTTTC.